The 20 T cell receptor beta chains given below trace back to one sample, sequenced in a study of shared clonotypes between healthy human individuals. The naive CD8 fraction comprised CD45RO-negative cells positively selected for CCR7 and excluded terminally differentiated effector memory CD45RA+ cells. Assay: immunoSEQ multiplex PCR; the TCRdb copy retains only in-frame clones and omits some. The sample contains around 650,000 clones, roughly 95% of which appear only once. Source material: naive CD8+ T cells sorted from blood. Source of these receptors: a woman younger than 45 in good health.

The chain has TRBV7-9 and TRBJ1-2; a possible D gene is TRBD1 (6 bases). The V end was cut by 7 bases, the J end by 8 bases, with 17 bases between. Germline values: CDR1 SEHNR, CDR2 FQNEAQ (reference sequence). The CDR3 is made up of 13 amino acids. The CDR3, as DNA: TGTGCCAGCAATAGGGACCCGCAGGGGGGCTACACCTTC. As protein: CASNRDPQGGYTF.

The V call is TRBV6-1, the J call TRBJ2-1, with no clear D. The germline V and J ends were trimmed by 5 bases and 4 bases, with 6 bases remaining between them. CDR3 length: 12 amino acids. CDR1 and CDR2 from the germline V gene are MNHNS and SASEGT. CDR3 amino acids: CASSFGYNEQFF. The CDR3 nucleotides read TGTGCCAGCAGTTTTGGATACAATGAGCAGTTCTTC.

The V call is TRBV5-8, the J call TRBJ1-2, with D possibly TRBD1 on 5 matching bases. Germline V gives CDR1 SGHTS, CDR2 YDEGEE. This CDR3 spans 15 amino acids. Trimming stripped 4 bases from V and 6 bases from J, with 19 bases between. CDR3 sequence: CASSPRGGAYDGYTF. The DNA of the CDR3 is TGTGCCAGCAGCCCTCGGGGGGGAGCCTACGATGGCTACACCTTC.

The rearrangement links TRBV11-2 to TRBJ2-2, with a weak D call TRBD2 (5 bases). The ends were cut back, 1 base at V and 1 base at J, with 10 bases in the middle. The CDR3 has 16 residues. CDR1 is SGHAT and CDR2 is FQNNGV in the germline V gene. Here the CDR3 DNA reads TGTGCCAGCAGCTTAGGGCTAGCTGTGAACACCGGGGAGCTGTTTTTT. Its protein is CASSLGLAVNTGELFF.

The V gene is TRBV7-9, the J gene TRBJ2-7; D is undetermined. CDR3 size: 13 residues. Germline CDR1 and CDR2: SEHNR and FQNEAQ (reference sequence). V lost 4 bases to trimming and J lost 3 bases, with 10 bases between them. Here the CDR3 reads CASSSGSDYEQYF. The CDR3 bases are TGTGCCAGCAGCTCCGGAAGCGACTACGAGCAGTACTTC.

The chain uses TRBV27 and TRBJ2-6; TRBD1 aligns across 7 bases. The germline gives CDR1 MNHEY, CDR2 SMNVEV (reference sequence). This CDR3 spans 19 amino acids. V was pared by 2 bases and J by 0 bases, with 10 bases of the junction left unmatched. CDR3 loop: CASSLARTGIYSGANVLTF. CDR3 coding DNA: TGTGCCAGCAGTTTAGCCCGGACAGGAATATACTCTGGGGCCAACGTCCTGACTTTC.

A word on this clone: Distinct nucleotide sequences in the sample also encode this CDR3. This rearrangement joins TRBV19 to TRBJ1-2; D remains unclear. V was shortened by 3 bases and J by 5 bases, with 4 bases between the two germline ends. CDR1 is LNHDA, CDR2 SQIVND, per germline (reference sequence). This CDR3 has 11 residues. The CDR3 bases are TGTGCCAGTAGTATTGGGTATGGCTACACCTTC. It codes for CASSIGYGYTF.

The chain couples TRBV2 to TRBJ2-7; D gene unclear. V lost 5 bases, J lost 4 bases, and 15 bases lay in between. The germline V gene encodes CDR1 SNHLY and CDR2 FYNNEI. This CDR3 is built from 14 residues. CDR3 DNA sequence: TGTGCCAGCAGTCCCCCCGGAGAAGGATACGAGCAGTACTTC. Translating gives CASSPPGEGYEQYF.

The chain couples TRBV27 to TRBJ2-5; D gene unclear. V was shortened by 7 bases and J by 2 bases, with 11 bases between the two germline ends. There are 13 residues in the CDR3. CDR1 is MNHEY, CDR2 SMNVEV, per germline (reference sequence). The DNA for the CDR3 is TGTGCCAGCACTTTTAGGGAACAAGAGACCCAGTACTTC. As protein: CASTFREQETQYF.

CDR3 amino acids: CASSLEEIRETQYF. CDR3 sequence (DNA): TGTGCCAGCAGTTTAGAGGAGATTCGGGAGACCCAGTACTTC. This rearrangement joins TRBV28 to TRBJ2-5; the D is unclear. The germline V gene has CDR1 MDHEN and CDR2 SYDVKM. V lost 2 bases and J 5 bases, leaving 12 bases between the germline ends. This CDR3 is 14 amino acids long.

The chain uses TRBV19 and TRBJ1-1; tentatively, D is TRBD1 (5 bases). Germline V gene lookup returns CDR1 LNHDA and CDR2 SQIVND (reference sequence). Trimming removed 1 base from V and 0 bases from J, with 15 bases in between. The CDR3 has 17 residues. Written as DNA, the CDR3 is TGTGCCAGTAGTATAGTAGTTGCGGGACCGATGAACACTGAAGCTTTCTTT. Protein: CASSIVVAGPMNTEAFF.

This clone was recorded only once. The V gene is TRBV10-1, the J gene TRBJ2-7; 11 positions agree with TRBD2. This CDR3 spans 13 amino acids. CDR1 WNHNN and CDR2 SYGVQD come from the germline V gene (reference sequence). The trim removed 7 bases at V and 6 bases at J, leaving 5 bases unmatched. The DNA for the CDR3 is TGCGCCAGCATAGCGGGAGGGCCAGGCGAGCAGTACTTC. This translates into CASIAGGPGEQYF.

CDR3 sequence reads: CASSTHQGEIGGYTF. The CDR3 region has the DNA TGTGCCAGCTCTACCCATCAGGGCGAAATCGGTGGCTACACCTTC. The chain carries TRBV27 and TRBJ1-2; a possible D gene is TRBD1 (5 bases). Germline lookup yields CDR1 MNHEY and CDR2 SMNVEV (reference sequence). CDR3 length: 15 residues. V was clipped by 8 bases and J by 7 bases, with 23 bases between them.

The chain employs TRBV4-2 and TRBJ2-1; 9 bases match TRBD2. The V gene's germline CDR1 is LGHNA and CDR2 YNFKEQ. Trimming at V came to 0 bases and at J to 7 bases, leaving 4 bases not matched to a gene. This CDR3 region has 15 residues. The CDR3 spells CASSQDWTSENEQFF. The CDR3 nucleotides are TGTGCCAGCAGCCAAGATTGGACTAGCGAAAATGAGCAGTTCTTC.

This sequence joins TRBV6-5 and TRBJ2-1; D tentatively reads TRBD1 or TRBD2 (5 bases each). Trimming shortened V by 2 bases and J by 6 bases, and 14 bases separated the two germline ends. Germline V gene sequence: CDR1 MNHEY, CDR2 SVGAGI. The CDR3 extends over 15 amino acids. CDR3 sequence: CASSYGTLGLNEQFF. DNA of the CDR3: TGTGCCAGCAGTTACGGGACCCTAGGCCTCAATGAGCAGTTCTTC.

On this clone: This sample also contains other DNA sequences that code for the same CDR3. The chain is built from TRBV5-1 and TRBJ2-1; D is possibly TRBD2 (6 bases). Per the germline V gene, CDR1 is SGHRS and CDR2 is YFSETQ. Trimming left V 0 bases short and J 7 bases short, with 8 bases between. This CDR3 has 13 residues. For the CDR3, the DNA is TGCGCCAGCAGCTTGGCGGAGGGAAATGAGCAGTTCTTC. Translated, it gives CASSLAEGNEQFF.

V is TRBV4-1 and J is TRBJ2-5, with 11 bases lining up with TRBD2. V gave up 4 bases and J gave up 2 bases; unmatched junction bases: 9. There are 17 residues in the CDR3. CDR1 is MGHRA, CDR2 YSYEKL, per germline. The CDR3 here is CASSPATSGSFQETQYF. CDR3 DNA: TGCGCCAGCAGCCCCGCTACTAGCGGGAGTTTTCAAGAGACCCAGTACTTC.

The rearrangement joins TRBV9 to TRBJ2-3; 13 nucleotides match TRBD2. The trim removed 5 bases at V and 6 bases at J, leaving 6 bases unmatched. Germline loops: CDR1 SGDLS, CDR2 YYNGEE. This CDR3 is 15 amino acids long. The CDR3 DNA reads TGTGCCAGCAGTGTACTAGCGGGAGGGCCGGATACGCAGTATTTT. This gives the protein CASSVLAGGPDTQYF.

The chain uses TRBV9 and TRBJ2-7; TRBD2 matches at 11 bases. Trimming at V came to 3 bases and at J to 3 bases, leaving 5 bases not matched to a gene. The CDR3 length is 15 residues. Germline loops: CDR1 SGDLS, CDR2 YYNGEE. The CDR3: CASSATSGRVYEQYF. The CDR3 DNA follows: TGTGCCAGCAGCGCCACTAGCGGGAGAGTCTACGAGCAGTACTTC.

This rearrangement joins TRBV27 to TRBJ1-1; 7 bases are shared with TRBD1. V gave up 4 bases and J gave up 3 bases; unmatched junction bases: 5. The length of the CDR3 is 14 residues. Germline V CDR1 and CDR2: MNHEY, SMNVEV (reference sequence). The CDR3 DNA is TGTGCCAGCAGTTACCAGGGGGGATACACTGAAGCTTTCTTT. This encodes CASSYQGGYTEAFF.